This T cell receptor (beta chain) was observed in a study of memory CD4+ T cells and cytomegalovirus serostatus. Points from the study as a whole: The CMV-associated TCR signature appears largely within the CD4+ memory repertoire.

In the case of this clone: Antigen specificity is unknown.

The sort gate was single viable CD3+CD4+CD8-CD45RO+ cells for memory CD4+ T cells. Using immunoSEQ multiplex PCR, the repertoire was profiled, and TCRdb retains in-frame clones only, with some absent. Here the sample spans tens of thousands of clones, 60% to 75% being singletons. The germline V gene encodes CDR1 LNHNV and CDR2 YYDKDF (reference sequence). V lost 0 bases to trimming and J lost 3 bases; unmatched junction nucleotides: 10. The CDR3 has 17 residues. This TCR was recovered from an adult in good health and CMV-seropositive. The chain combines TRBV15 with TRBJ2-7, with 8 nucleotides matching TRBD2. Material for sequencing was memory CD4+ T cells from blood. In DNA, the CDR3 is TGTGCCACCAGCAGAGATCCACCGGGGGGGCTAGTCTACGAGCAGTACTTC. Its protein is CATSRDPPGGLVYEQYF.